This is a list of T cell receptor beta chains from one sample in a study of blood T cell repertoires in COVID-19. Sequencing used immunoSEQ multiplex PCR; TCRdb keeps in-frame clones, though not all of them. The data contain fewer than 85,000 clones, 65% to 85% of them singletons. The sequencing input was peripheral blood. These receptors were taken from a human donor in a cohort sampled during active COVID-19. The CDR3 runs from the conserved cysteine through the conserved F or W. The D gene is left open where the match is weak. Some rows have no size entry. The others give once, few or many, or a class for an expanded clone.

abundance | j_gene | d_gene | v_gene | CDR3aa | CDR3nt
- | TRBJ1-2 | - | TRBV4-1 | CASSQGGGRVLDGYTF | TGCGCCAGCAGCCAAGGGGGCGGTAGGGTTTTAGATGGCTACACCTTC
- | TRBJ2-1 | TRBD1 | TRBV27 | CASRPGQGIGEQFF | TGTGCCAGCAGACCGGGACAGGGTATCGGTGAGCAGTTCTTC
- | TRBJ2-7 | TRBD2 | TRBV9 | CASSLAGGSEQYF | TGTGCCAGCTCCCTAGCGGGGGGATCCGAGCAGTACTTC
- | TRBJ2-3 | TRBD1 | TRBV4-1 | CASSQVGQGAGTDTQYF | TGCGCCAGCAGCCAAGTGGGACAGGGGGCTGGAACAGATACGCAGTATTTT
- | TRBJ1-1 | - | TRBV11-3 | CASSLWGTEGTEAFF | TGTGCCAGCAGCTTATGGGGAACGGAGGGCACTGAAGCTTTCTTT
- | TRBJ1-2 | TRBD1 | TRBV6-5 | CASSRTDRGRHYTF | TGTGCCAGCAGTCGTACAGACAGGGGGCGGCACTACACCTTC
- | TRBJ2-7 | - | TRBV19 | CASSRLLRPHEQYF | TGTGCCAGTAGCCGACTCCTTAGGCCTCACGAGCAGTACTTC
- | TRBJ2-3 | - | TRBV7-2 | CASSPSRGYTDTQYF | TGTGCCAGCAGCCCGTCTAGAGGTTACACAGATACGCAGTATTTT
- | TRBJ2-7 | - | TRBV5-6 | CASSLTPLKSYEQYF | TGTGCCAGCAGCTTGACCCCTCTGAAGAGCTACGAGCAGTACTTC
- | TRBJ2-3 | TRBD2 | TRBV10-2 | CASQSGGSTDTQYF | TGCGCCAGCCAGTCGGGGGGGAGCACAGATACGCAGTATTTT
- | TRBJ2-4 | TRBD1 | TRBV5-1 | CASSLEGTGGRGNIQYF | TGCGCCAGCAGCTTGGAAGGGACAGGGGGCCGGGGAAACATTCAGTACTTC
- | TRBJ1-6 | - | TRBV19 | CASSDSDYSPLHF | TGTGCCAGTAGTGACAGTGACTATTCACCCCTCCACTTT
- | TRBJ2-7 | - | TRBV15 | CATSRPSWGREREQYF | TGTGCCACCAGCAGACCATCCTGGGGGCGAGAACGCGAGCAGTACTTC
- | TRBJ2-2 | - | TRBV29-1 | CSVSEEGGELFF | TGCAGCGTTTCGGAGGAAGGCGGGGAGCTGTTTTTT
- | TRBJ2-7 | - | TRBV7-9 | CASSLVEGRVEQYF | TGTGCCAGCAGCTTAGTTGAAGGGCGGGTCGAGCAGTACTTC
- | TRBJ1-5 | - | TRBV19 | CASSVGQPSGPQHF | TGTGCCAGTAGTGTTGGACAGCCGTCGGGGCCCCAGCATTTT
- | TRBJ2-6 | TRBD1 | TRBV19 | CASSIDRDGANVLTF | TGTGCCAGTAGTATCGACAGGGACGGGGCCAACGTCCTGACTTTC
- | TRBJ1-6 | TRBD1 | TRBV4-3 | CASSLTSGQGDSPLHF | TGCGCCAGCAGCCTGACATCGGGACAGGGAGATTCACCCCTCCACTTT
few | TRBJ2-2 | TRBD2 | TRBV3-1/TRBV3-2 | CASSQPLAGGRRTGELFF | TGTGCCAGCAGCCAACCCCTAGCGGGGGGGCGTAGGACCGGGGAGCTGTTTTTT
- | TRBJ1-6 | - | TRBV15 | CATSRDPRRVGSPLHF | TGTGCCACCAGCAGAGATCCGCGCAGGGTGGGTTCACCCCTCCACTTT
- | TRBJ2-7 | TRBD1 | TRBV10-3 | CAISRDRDGEQYF | TGTGCCATCAGCCGGGACAGGGATGGCGAGCAGTACTTC
few | TRBJ1-5 | - | TRBV2 | CASSSSSGQPQHF | TGTGCCAGCAGTAGCTCCTCGGGGCAGCCCCAGCATTTT
- | TRBJ1-5 | - | TRBV12-3/TRBV12-4 | CATGSAGVPQHF | TGTGCCACCGGGTCCGCCGGGGTGCCCCAGCATTTT